Listed below are T cell receptor beta chains from one sample, sequenced in a study of blood T cell repertoires in COVID-19. Data came from immunoSEQ multiplex PCR; TCRdb stores just in-frame clones and leaves some out. This sample carries 300,000 to 350,000 clones, approximately 90% of them seen once, and the ten largest clones take around 3.9%. Sequencing used PBMCs or T cells enriched from blood (not recorded which). Every receptor here comes from a woman aged 25 to 45 who had been exposed to COVID-19. The CDR3 runs from the conserved cysteine through the conserved F or W. Each record gives: clone size, V gene, D gene, J gene, CDR3 DNA, CDR3 protein. D genes are given only for firm matches. The size entry is marked missing in some rows and otherwise reads once, few, many or a size class.

>.|TRBV5-6|TRBD2|TRBJ2-5
TGTGCCAGCAGCTTGATAGCGGGGGGATCGTACCAAGAGACCCAGTACTTC
CASSLIAGGSYQETQYF
>.|TRBV7-2|TRBD2|TRBJ2-3
TGTGCCAGCAGCCCGGGGACTAGCGGGGGGGCAGGTACAGATACGCAGTATTTT
CASSPGTSGGAGTDTQYF
>.|TRBV7-2|TRBD2|TRBJ2-2
TGTGCCAGCAGCTTAGCGCCGGGACTAGGGGTCACCGGGGAGCTGTTTTTT
CASSLAPGLGVTGELFF
>.|TRBV6-6|TRBD1|TRBJ1-2
TGTGCCAGCAGTTACAGACAGGGTTTCCACACCTTC
CASSYRQGFHTF
>.|TRBV2|.|TRBJ1-5
TGTGCCAGCAGTGATGAGGCAGGGAATCAGCCCCAGCATTTT
CASSDEAGNQPQHF
>.|TRBV3-1/TRBV3-2|TRBD1|TRBJ2-5
TGTGCCAGCACAACCGCGAACGGGGACAGGGACTTC
CASTTANGDRDF
>.|TRBV5-4|TRBD1|TRBJ1-4
TGTGCCAGCGGCCCCGGGACAGGGAGCGAAAAACTGTTTTTT
CASGPGTGSEKLFF
>.|TRBV7-3|TRBD1|TRBJ2-7
TGTGCCAGCAGCTCAGGCGATACAGGGGCTGAGCAGTACTTC
CASSSGDTGAEQYF
>.|TRBV24-1|TRBD2|TRBJ2-5
TGTGCCACCAGTGATTTGGGGGTAGCGGGGGGGCGAGAGACCCAGTACTTC
CATSDLGVAGGRETQYF
>.|TRBV4-1|TRBD1|TRBJ1-2
TGCGCCAGCAGCCAAGAGAGTGGAAACAGGGGCGGCTACACCTTC
CASSQESGNRGGYTF
>.|TRBV9|TRBD1|TRBJ1-2
TGTGCCAGCAGCGTATTACAGGGGAAGAGCTACACCTTC
CASSVLQGKSYTF
>.|TRBV11-2|TRBD1|TRBJ1-5
TGTGCCAGCAGCTTAGGGGAGACAGGGGTTGGCAATCAGCCCCAGCATTTT
CASSLGETGVGNQPQHF
>.|TRBV30|.|TRBJ1-2
TGTGCCTGGAAACCGGGAACCTTCTATGGCTACACCTTC
CAWKPGTFYGYTF
>.|TRBV7-8|.|TRBJ1-5
TGTGCCAGCACCCAGCTTATATGGGAGGTCGGCAATCAGCCCCAGCATTTT
CASTQLIWEVGNQPQHF
>.|TRBV5-4|.|TRBJ2-3
TGTGCCAGCAGTACAGGGGGGGCCTCTAGCACAGATACGCAGTATTTT
CASSTGGASSTDTQYF
>.|TRBV18|TRBD1|TRBJ1-2
TGTGCCAGCTCACGATCAGGGGGCGAGGATGGCTACACCTTC
CASSRSGGEDGYTF
>.|TRBV23-1|.|TRBJ1-4
TGCGCCAGCAGTCCGTGGACAGTACTGGAAAAACTGTTTTTT
CASSPWTVLEKLFF
>few|TRBV7-8|TRBD2|TRBJ2-7
TGTGCCAGCAGCTTACAGGGACTATACGAGCAGTACTTC
CASSLQGLYEQYF
>once|TRBV19|TRBD2|TRBJ2-7
TGTGCCAGTGCCCATGGCGGGGGGGCGTACGAGCAGTACTTC
CASAHGGGAYEQYF
>.|TRBV10-1|TRBD1|TRBJ1-1
TGCGCCAGCAGGGACAGGGAAGCTTTCTTT
CASRDREAFF